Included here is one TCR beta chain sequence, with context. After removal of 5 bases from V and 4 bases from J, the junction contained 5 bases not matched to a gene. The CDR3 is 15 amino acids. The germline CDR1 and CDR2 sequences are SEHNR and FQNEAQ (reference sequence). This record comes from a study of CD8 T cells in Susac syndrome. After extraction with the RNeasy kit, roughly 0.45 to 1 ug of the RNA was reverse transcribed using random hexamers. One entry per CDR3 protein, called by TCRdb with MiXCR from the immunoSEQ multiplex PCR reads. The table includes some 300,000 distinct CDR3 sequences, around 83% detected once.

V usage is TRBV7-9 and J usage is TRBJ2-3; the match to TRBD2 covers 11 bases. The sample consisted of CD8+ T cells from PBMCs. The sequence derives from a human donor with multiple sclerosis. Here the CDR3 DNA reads TGTGCCAGCAGCCCGACTAGCGGGAAGCCAGATACGCAGTATTTT. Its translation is CASSPTSGKPDTQYF.